These 14 T cell receptor beta chains share one sample of origin, sequenced in a study of blood T cell repertoires in COVID-19. The method was immunoSEQ multiplex PCR; TCRdb's version includes in-frame clones alone and lacks a portion of them. The table shows under 300,000 clones, with 84% occurring only once. The sample was peripheral blood. These receptors were taken from a woman in her thirties or forties who had recovered from COVID-19.

The chain carries TRBV6-2 or TRBV6-3 and TRBJ1-5; TRBD1 matches 7 bases. With 5 bases clipped from V and 7 bases from J, the junction kept 8 bases outside the gene matches. Per the germline V gene, CDR1 is MNHEY and CDR2 is SVGEGT. The CDR3 runs to 14 residues. The CDR3 sequence is CASSPTGTAQPQHF. DNA for the CDR3: TGTGCCAGCAGTCCGACAGGGACTGCACAGCCCCAGCATTTT.

The V and J genes are TRBV6-5 and TRBJ2-1; 8 nucleotides agree with TRBD2. There are 14 residues in the CDR3. The V segment lost 7 bases and the J segment 4 bases; nucleotides outside the gene matches: 6. Germline V gene data show CDR1 as MNHEY and CDR2 as SVGAGI. CDR3 sequence reads: CASKLAGSYNEQFF. CDR3 DNA sequence: TGTGCCAGCAAATTAGCGGGGTCGTACAATGAGCAGTTCTTC.

The chain carries TRBV7-3 and TRBJ1-1; tentative D call: TRBD1 (6 bases). CDR3 length: 13 amino acids. V shed 4 bases and J shed 1 base, with 7 bases lying between them. Germline V lookup: CDR1 SGHTA, CDR2 FQGTGA. The CDR3 sequence is CASSWTENTEAFF. In DNA form, the CDR3 reads TGTGCCAGCAGCTGGACAGAGAACACTGAAGCTTTCTTT. The full variable domain, with the rest looked up from reference TRBV7-3 and TRBJ1-1, is GAGVSQTPSNKVTEKGKYVELRCDPISGHTALYWYRQSLGQGPEFLIYFQGTGAADDSGLPNDRFFAVRPEGSVSTLKIQRTERGDSAVYLCASSWTENTEAFFGQGTRLTVV.

There are a few counts of this clone. The chain is built from TRBV7-2 and TRBJ1-5; possibly TRBD1 for D (5 bases). The V gene's germline CDR1 is SGHTA and CDR2 FQGNSA. V was trimmed by 1 base and J by 4 bases, leaving 11 bases between them. The CDR3 is 15 residues long. The CDR3 DNA reads TGTGCCAGCAGCTTAGTGGGGCTACCTAATCAGCCCCAGCATTTT. Translation: CASSLVGLPNQPQHF.

The genes are TRBV15 and TRBJ1-4; D may be TRBD1 (6 bases). Trimming stripped 0 bases from V and 7 bases from J, with 12 bases between. The CDR3 loop spans 15 amino acids. From germline, CDR1 is LNHNV and CDR2 YYDKDF (reference sequence). The CDR3 sequence: CATSRDGDRPEKLFF. The CDR3 bases are TGTGCCACCAGCAGAGATGGAGACAGGCCTGAAAAACTGTTTTTT.

This chain joins TRBV19 and TRBJ2-2; 10 positions match TRBD1. Per the germline V gene, CDR1 is LNHDA and CDR2 is SQIVND (reference sequence). V dropped 11 bases and J dropped 5; count of bases not matched to a gene: 14. The CDR3 is made up of 16 amino acids. Written as DNA, the CDR3 is TGTGCCCGTCGGGGGGGGACAGGGGCAAGGACCGGGGAGCTGTTTTTT. Its protein product is CARRGGTGARTGELFF.

The chain employs TRBV5-4 and TRBJ1-5; 9 nucleotides agree with TRBD1. The CDR3 loop spans 13 amino acids. Germline assignment: CDR1 SGHNT and CDR2 YYREEE (reference sequence). Losses at the gene ends were 4 bases for V and 10 bases for J; bases not matched to a gene: 6. The CDR3 region is CASSRGQGSPQHF. For the CDR3, the DNA is TGTGCCAGCAGCCGGGGACAGGGTAGTCCCCAGCATTTT.

CDR3 sequence: CASSEFQSQGALADTQYF. CDR3 bases: TGTGCCAGCAGTGAATTTCAGTCTCAGGGGGCTTTGGCAGATACGCAGTATTTT. The chain is built from TRBV25-1 and TRBJ2-3; 8 bases are shared with TRBD1. Germline-derived CDR1 and CDR2 are MGHDK and SYGVNS. Trimming cost V 1 base and J 4 bases; bases outside gene matches: 13. There are 18 residues in the CDR3.

This clone showed up many times. The CDR3 is CASSRGIQGFGQPQHF. The DNA of the CDR3 is TGCGCCAGCAGTCGGGGTATACAGGGGTTCGGGCAGCCCCAGCATTTT. The chain links TRBV23-1 to TRBJ1-5; 7 bases align to TRBD1. TRBV23-1 is treated as an ORF (open reading frame) with a function not yet certain. After removal of 4 bases from V and 7 bases from J, the junction contained 13 bases not matched to a gene. This CDR3 has 16 amino acids.

In its sample, this clone was seen many times. The rearrangement uses TRBV4-2 and TRBJ1-1; no firm D call. Germline CDR1 is LGHNA and CDR2 is YNFKEQ. Trimming left V 6 bases short and J 1 base short, with 18 bases between. The CDR3 totals 16 residues. The chain's CDR3 is CASSRVSGTKNTEAFF. For the CDR3, the DNA is TGTGCCAGCAGTAGGGTCTCGGGAACCAAGAACACTGAAGCTTTCTTT.

The V call is TRBV5-6, the J call TRBJ2-5, with D tentatively TRBD2 (5 bases). The V and J ends lost 4 bases and 5 bases respectively, with 12 bases between them. Germline loops: CDR1 SGHDT, CDR2 YYEEEE. CDR3 length: 13 amino acids. The DNA for the CDR3 is TGTGCCAGCAGCCTCGGGCGAGGGGAGACCCAGTACTTC. Protein sequence: CASSLGRGETQYF.

The chain recombines TRBV2 with TRBJ2-1; no clear D gene. CDR3 length: 13 residues. With 10 bases removed from V and 0 bases from J, the gap between germline ends came to 10 bases. Germline V gene data show CDR1 as SNHLY and CDR2 as FYNNEI. CDR3 nucleotide sequence: TGTGCCACCACCTATAGCTCCTACAATGAGCAGTTCTTC. Translated, it gives CATTYSSYNEQFF.

This rearrangement joins TRBV3-1 (or the pseudogene TRBV3-2) to TRBJ2-1, with no clear D. Germline CDR1 LGHDT, CDR2 YNNKEL (reference sequence). Trimming left V 1 base short and J 8 bases short, with 15 bases between. The CDR3 has 15 residues. The CDR3 DNA follows: TGTGCCAGCAGCCAAGCCCGCCAGGTGCGAGATGAGCAGTTCTTC. This translates into CASSQARQVRDEQFF.

The CDR3 sequence: CASSEVTPNYGYTF. In DNA, the CDR3 is TGTGCCAGCAGTGAAGTGACACCTAACTATGGCTACACCTTC. The V call is TRBV2, the J call TRBJ1-2, with unresolved D. CDR1 is SNHLY and CDR2 is FYNNEI in the germline V gene. The V end was cut by 1 base, the J end by 0 bases, with 6 bases between. The CDR3 loop spans 14 amino acids.